A selection of T cell receptor beta chains follows, all from one sample in a study of neurological immune-mediated disorders. TCRdb re-called the 5' RACE reads through MiXCR, storing one row per CDR3 protein. The sample has approximately 60,000 distinct CDR3 sequences, approximately 4.2% seen once. Sequencing used PBMCs. The source of these receptors is a man aged 45-60 years with multiple sclerosis. The CDR3 runs from the conserved cysteine through the conserved F or W. The order of the fields is D gene, V gene, J gene, clone size, CDR3 protein, CDR3 DNA. The D gene is left open where the match is weak. Part of the rows lack a size; the others show once, few, many or a class for expanded clones.

NA,TRBV12-3/TRBV12-4,TRBJ1-4,many,CASTPAGSNEKLFF,TGTGCCAGCACTCCCGCGGGGTCTAATGAAAAACTGTTTTTT
NA,TRBV5-1,TRBJ1-1,few,CASSPGAANTEAFF,TGCGCCAGCAGCCCGGGGGCTGCGAACACTGAAGCTTTCTTT
NA,TRBV7-9,TRBJ2-1,many,CASSLGSLRRSHEQFF,TGTGCCAGCAGCTTAGGCAGTTTGCGCAGATCCCATGAGCAGTTCTTC
NA,TRBV20-1,TRBJ1-1,many,CSALMGLRDVNTEAFF,TGCAGTGCTCTGATGGGTCTAAGGGATGTGAACACTGAAGCTTTCTTT
NA,TRBV7-2,TRBJ1-4,many,CASSLGGSYEKLFF,TGTGCCAGCAGCTTAGGGGGGTCGTATGAAAAACTGTTTTTT
NA,TRBV5-1,TRBJ2-5,many,CASSLACGVGCETQYF,TGCGCCAGCAGCTTGGCCTGCGGGGTAGGGTGTGAGACCCAGTACTTC
TRBD1,TRBV20-1,TRBJ1-5,few,CSATGGNQPQHF,TGCAGCGCAACAGGGGGCAATCAGCCCCAGCATTTT
TRBD2,TRBV4-2,TRBJ2-3,NA,CASSQRLSGDTDTQYF,TGTGCCAGCAGCCAAAGGCTTAGCGGGGACACAGATACGCAGTATTTT
NA,TRBV5-1,TRBJ2-1,many,CASGGTATNEQFF,TGCGCCAGCGGAGGGACAGCCACCAATGAGCAGTTCTTC
NA,TRBV6-1,TRBJ2-3,many,CASSEAGDTQYF,TGTGCCAGCAGTGAAGCGGGGGATACGCAGTATTTT
NA,TRBV20-1,TRBJ1-3,many,CSATRSGNTIYF,TGCAGTGCTACCCGGTCTGGAAACACCATATATTTT
NA,TRBV7-2,TRBJ2-5,NA,CASSPLFNGENQYF,TGTGCCAGCAGTCCACTATTCAACGGAGAGAACCAGTACTTC
NA,TRBV12-3/TRBV12-4,TRBJ1-1,few,CASSLLGGSEAFF,TGTGCCAGCAGTTTACTTGGGGGATCCGAAGCTTTCTTT
NA,TRBV6-1,TRBJ2-1,NA,CASKRGSILSSYNEQFF,TGTGCCAGCAAAAGGGGGTCCATACTGAGCTCCTACAATGAGCAGTTCTTC
TRBD1,TRBV7-6,TRBJ1-5,many,CASSPGQGALGQPQHF,TGTGCCAGCAGCCCGGGACAGGGGGCTCTCGGTCAGCCCCAGCATTTT
TRBD2,TRBV28,TRBJ2-5,many,CASSPAGGRKETQYF,TGTGCCAGCAGCCCCGCGGGGGGCCGGAAAGAGACCCAGTACTTC
TRBD1,TRBV12-3/TRBV12-4,TRBJ2-5,many,CASSVRQGGETQYF,TGTGCCAGCAGTGTCCGACAGGGGGGCGAGACCCAGTACTTC
NA,TRBV20-1,TRBJ1-3,many,CSAPPRGHGNTIYF,TGCAGTGCCCCGCCCAGAGGGCATGGAAACACCATATATTTT
NA,TRBV20-1,TRBJ2-1,many,CSARDGRALYNEQFF,TGCAGTGCTAGAGATGGCAGGGCGTTGTACAATGAGCAGTTCTTC
TRBD2,TRBV20-1,TRBJ2-3,many,CSESGLAGATPSDTQYF,TGCAGTGAATCCGGACTAGCGGGGGCCACACCCTCAGATACGCAGTATTTT
NA,TRBV5-6,TRBJ2-1,many,CASSLDFVGRTRGSYNEQFF,TGTGCCAGCAGCTTGGATTTTGTTGGGCGGACCCGGGGCTCCTACAATGAGCAGTTCTTC
NA,TRBV5-1,TRBJ1-6,few,CANSPEVVGSYNSPLHF,TGCGCCAACAGCCCGGAGGTCGTAGGCTCCTATAATTCACCCCTCCACTTT
NA,TRBV5-5,TRBJ2-7,few,CASRKGAPAYEQYF,TGTGCCAGCAGAAAAGGGGCTCCAGCCTACGAGCAGTACTTC
TRBD2,TRBV4-3,TRBJ2-3,many,CASSFGTSSSTDTQYF,TGCGCCAGCAGCTTCGGGACTAGCAGTAGCACAGATACGCAGTATTTT
NA,TRBV27,TRBJ2-4,few,CASSFSGPENIQYF,TGTGCCAGCAGTTTTTCAGGGCCCGAAAACATTCAGTACTTC
NA,TRBV20-1,TRBJ2-2,many,CSARDHIGGELFF,TGCAGTGCTAGAGATCATATCGGCGGGGAGCTGTTTTTT
TRBD1,TRBV12-3/TRBV12-4,TRBJ1-2,many,CASSFRTGGDYGYTF,TGTGCCAGCAGTTTCCGGACAGGGGGCGACTATGGCTACACCTTC
NA,TRBV7-9,TRBJ2-1,many,CASSLVTYNEQFF,TGTGCCAGCAGCCTGGTGACCTACAATGAGCAGTTCTTC
TRBD1,TRBV6-6,TRBJ2-6,many,CASGQGPSGANVLTF,TGTGCCAGCGGACAGGGCCCCTCTGGGGCCAACGTCCTGACTTTC
NA,TRBV12-3/TRBV12-4,TRBJ1-1,many,CASRTVIMNTEAFF,TGTGCCTCCCGGACAGTAATCATGAACACTGAAGCTTTCTTT
NA,TRBV10-3,TRBJ2-7,many,CAISRGAPYEQYF,TGTGCCATCAGTCGGGGAGCTCCTTACGAGCAGTACTTC
NA,TRBV12-3/TRBV12-4,TRBJ1-5,many,CASSLARHQPQHF,TGTGCCAGCAGTTTAGCGAGACATCAGCCCCAGCATTTT
NA,TRBV20-1,TRBJ2-7,many,CSARGQGGSYEQYF,TGCAGTGCTAGAGGGCAGGGTGGCTCCTACGAGCAGTACTTC
TRBD1,TRBV7-9,TRBJ1-4,many,CASSLGTGVEKLFF,TGTGCCAGCAGCTTAGGGACAGGGGTGGAAAAACTGTTTTTT
NA,TRBV7-2,TRBJ1-5,many,CASSLDLSPQHF,TGTGCCAGCAGCTTAGACCTTTCTCCCCAGCATTTT
NA,TRBV12-3/TRBV12-4,TRBJ1-1,many,CASSPTGNTEAFF,TGTGCCAGCAGTCCTACGGGGAACACTGAAGCTTTCTTT
NA,TRBV7-2,TRBJ1-4,NA,CASSPKEHEKLFF,TGTGCCAGCAGCCCCAAGGAGCATGAAAAACTGTTTTTT
NA,TRBV20-1,TRBJ1-1,many,CSAQGGVGRTEAFF,TGCAGTGCACAGGGCGGGGTAGGTCGCACTGAAGCTTTCTTT
TRBD1,TRBV12-3/TRBV12-4,TRBJ1-2,many,CASRPGQGYRGYTF,TGTGCCAGCAGGCCGGGACAGGGGTATAGGGGCTACACCTTC
NA,TRBV7-9,TRBJ2-1,many,CASSSPGWGLREQFF,TGTGCCAGCAGCTCCCCCGGGTGGGGGTTGCGAGAGCAGTTCTTC
NA,TRBV5-1,TRBJ1-2,many,CASNPQAGTYGYTF,TGCGCCAGCAACCCCCAGGCAGGGACCTATGGCTACACCTTC
NA,TRBV7-7,TRBJ2-5,many,CASRGPGNSETQYF,TGTGCTAGCAGGGGACCCGGGAATAGCGAGACCCAGTACTTC
NA,TRBV5-1,TRBJ1-4,few,CASSLGAGPGEKLFF,TGCGCCAGCAGCTTGGGGGCCGGCCCGGGCGAAAAACTGTTTTTT
NA,TRBV27,TRBJ1-5,many,CASSFSWEVLSNQPQHF,TGTGCCAGCAGTTTTTCTTGGGAGGTTTTGAGCAATCAGCCCCAGCATTTT
NA,TRBV19,TRBJ1-1,NA,CASSMVAGNTEAFF,TGTGCCAGTAGTATGGTGGCAGGGAACACTGAAGCTTTCTTT
NA,TRBV6-5,TRBJ1-1,many,CASSYSSTNTEAFF,TGTGCCAGCAGTTACTCGTCAACCAACACTGAAGCTTTCTTT